This TCR beta chain came from a study of regulatory T cells in long-lasting Graves disease. Germline V gene data show CDR1 as MDHEN and CDR2 as SYDVKM. Trimming removed 4 bases at V and 8 bases at J, with 12 bases between. The CDR3 is 13 residues long. A remark on this clonotype: Its target is unknown. A much larger clone differs by one base, so this may be a read error.

Time point described: newly diagnosed GD, antithyroid drugs for less than 3 months. PBMC RNA served as the TCR library source. Libraries of TCR beta came from iRepertoire HTBI primers plus Arm-PCR of CDR3 regions. TCRdb re-derived calls from the multiplex PCR reads in MiXCR, one entry per CDR3 protein. The data contain a few hundred thousand distinct CDR3 sequences, about 15% of them singletons. Study-wide points: There were preferences for TRBV28, TRBJ1-2 and TRBJ2-5 in persistent disease.

These same records also appear under a second study, on T cells in Graves' hyperthyroidism and ophthalmopathy. This second report adds: No progression to ophthalmopathy during 18 months of follow-up defined stable disease. Clinical symptoms, serum thyroxine and TRAb, thyroid ultrasound and orbital computed tomography together formed the diagnostic basis.

The sequenced sample was peripheral blood mononuclear cells (PBMCs), obtained at new diagnosis, from a patient treated with antithyroid drugs. This TCR was recovered from a woman in her 40s with Graves disease. V is TRBV28 and J is TRBJ2-4; maybe TRBD1 (6 bases). The CDR3 nucleotides are TGTGCCAGCAGTTCCACAGGGATGGACATTCAGTACTTC. Translation gives CASSSTGMDIQYF.